Detailed here is one T cell receptor beta chain. Antigen unknown. This was a survey-level run. The data were produced by immunoSEQ multiplex PCR, yet TCRdb's version contains in-frame clones alone and is incomplete. The sample has 20,000 to 25,000 clones; about 71% are singletons. This sample is part of a study of pediatric ulcerative colitis. Whole-study context: Disease was pancolitis in 7 or 8 and left-sided in two, histology-confirmed. The study's findings and limits: Total lymphocyte DNA, not sorted subsets, was the template. Compared with controls, ulcerative colitis showed greater blood-rectum clone sharing.

Germline values: CDR1 SNHLY, CDR2 FYNNEI. CDR3 length equals 14 residues. V gave up 5 bases and J gave up 8 bases; unmatched junction bases: 4. Rectal tissue came from one to two pinch biopsies taken at colonoscopy. The chain couples TRBV2 to TRBJ1-6, with 9 positions matching TRBD1. The source of this sequence is a boy younger than 18 with severe ulcerative colitis. Input material: gut tissue. CDR3 residues: CASSPRTGDSPLHF. The CDR3 nucleotides are TGTGCCAGCAGTCCTAGGACAGGGGATTCACCCCTCCACTTT. Drawing the rest from reference TRBV2 and TRBJ1-6, the complete variable domain is EPEVTQTPSHQVTQMGQEVILRCVPISNHLYFYWYRQILGQKVEFLVSFYNNEISEKSEIFDDQFSVERPDGSNFTLKIRSTKLEDSAMYFCASSPRTGDSPLHFGNGTRLTVT.